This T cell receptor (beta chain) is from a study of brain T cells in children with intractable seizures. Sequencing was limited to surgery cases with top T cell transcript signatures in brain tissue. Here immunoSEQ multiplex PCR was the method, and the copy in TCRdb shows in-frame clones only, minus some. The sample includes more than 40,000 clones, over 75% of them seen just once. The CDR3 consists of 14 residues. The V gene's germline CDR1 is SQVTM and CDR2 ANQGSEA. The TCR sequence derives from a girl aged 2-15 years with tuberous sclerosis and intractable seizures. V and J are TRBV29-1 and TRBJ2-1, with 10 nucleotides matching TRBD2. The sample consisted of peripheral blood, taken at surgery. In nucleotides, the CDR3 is TGCGCTATTTCGTCTAGCGGGGGCTACAATGAGCAGTTCTTC. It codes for CAISSSGGYNEQFF.